This T cell receptor beta chain originates from a study of T cell repertoires in cytomegalovirus infection. The wider study: Both a matching HLA type and CMV infection were indicated by public TCR beta signatures.

TCRdb independently ran MiXCR on the reads; one entry per CDR3 protein. The data contain about 600,000 distinct CDR3 sequences, more than 20% of them singletons. This clonotype has more than one count but fewer than ten. Its antigen is undetermined. General study results and limits: Public TCR beta family frequency separated CMV-and-HLA carriers, including in an independent cohort. HLA-C-restricted CMV clonotypes gave the most frequent clonotype in two of eight donors.

V lost 8 bases and J lost 4; bases outside the gene matches: 3. Germline CDR1 and CDR2: SGHVS and FNYEAQ. The CDR3 is 12 amino acids. Sequencing input: CD8+ T cells from PBMCs. The genes are TRBV7-6 and TRBJ1-1; the match to TRBD1 covers 8 bases. The clonotype was recovered from a human donor in good health (CMV status not recorded). Some clones in this sample may be carry-over from other donors' samples. DNA for the CDR3: TGTGCCAGCCCGGACAGGGCCACTGAAGCTTTCTTT. It encodes CASPDRATEAFF.